What follows describes a single TCR beta chain. The length of the CDR3 is 11 residues. V lost 5 bases, J lost 5 bases, and 6 bases lay in between. In germline, CDR1 is LNHDA, CDR2 SQIVND (reference sequence). The data were produced by immunoSEQ multiplex PCR, yet TCRdb's version contains in-frame clones alone and is incomplete. The data hold approximately 93,000 clones, with 87% observed a single time. The data originate from a study of blood T cell repertoires in COVID-19. The sequenced material came from peripheral blood. The TCR sequence derives from a human donor in a cohort sampled during active COVID-19. The chain carries TRBV19 and TRBJ1-2; D not resolved. The CDR3 protein is CASSAIYGYTF. CDR3 DNA sequence: TGTGCCAGTAGTGCGATATATGGCTACACCTTC.